This T cell receptor beta chain was identified during a study of blood T cells in healthy people across ages. About the study: For every two T cells, template switching captured about one barcoded beta molecule.

Each donor was a healthy Caucasian individual from Russia, aged roughly 6 to 95. Using a J-beta primer mix together with a sample-barcoded 5' primer, a second PCR was run for about 6 to 11 cycles. TCRdb ran MiXCR on the 5' RACE reads and lists one entry per CDR3 protein. The sample yields roughly 1,700,000 distinct CDR3 sequences, approximately 28% seen once. Study-wide points: Unsorted PBMCs ruled out conclusive naive versus antigen-experienced comparison. Naive CD4+ cell counts and diversity both ran higher in long-lived than in aged donors.

The CDR3 totals 20 residues. Unmatched junction bases numbered 11, after V lost 0 bases and J lost 1 base. Concerning this clonotype itself: Its antigen is not known.

Sequencing was carried out using blood. The chain is built from TRBV23-1 and TRBJ2-6, with 8 bases identical to TRBD1. TRBV23-1 is placed among ORFs of uncertain function. This receptor was obtained from a woman between 25 and 40 years old in good health. The CDR3 is CASSQSAGQALFSGANVLTF. The CDR3 region has the DNA TGCGCCAGCAGTCAATCGGCGGGACAGGCCCTTTTTTCTGGGGCCAACGTCCTGACTTTC.